A selection of T cell receptor beta chains follows, all from one sample in a study of cytomegalovirus exposure and HLA in healthy donors. Libraries were prepared by immunoSEQ multiplex PCR; TCRdb keeps only in-frame clonotypes and omits some of them. The repertoire consists of about 62,000 clones, with around 87% occurring once and the leading ten covering roughly 1.4%. The material sequenced was PBMCs. These receptors were taken from a man aged 18 to 30 in good health and CMV-seronegative. CDR3s include the opening cysteine and the closing phenylalanine or tryptophan. The order of the fields is V gene, J gene, clone size, D gene, CDR3 protein, CDR3 DNA. D genes are given only for firm matches. The size of a clone is reported for some rows only, either as once, few or many, or as a class for expanded clones.

V gene: TRBV9; J gene: TRBJ1-1; clone size: -; D gene: -; CDR3 protein: CASSVEGGGNTEAFF; CDR3 DNA: TGTGCCAGCAGCGTAGAAGGGGGGGGGAACACTGAAGCTTTCTTT
V gene: TRBV14; J gene: TRBJ1-2; clone size: -; D gene: -; CDR3 protein: CASSQGGSPPNYGYTF; CDR3 DNA: TGTGCCAGCAGCCAAGGAGGGAGCCCTCCTAACTATGGCTACACCTTC
V gene: TRBV18; J gene: TRBJ2-1; clone size: once; D gene: -; CDR3 protein: CASSPATGTYNEQFF; CDR3 DNA: TGTGCCAGCTCACCCGCGACGGGGACCTACAATGAGCAGTTCTTC
V gene: TRBV9; J gene: TRBJ2-2; clone size: -; D gene: -; CDR3 protein: CASSVDGGPTGELFF; CDR3 DNA: TGTGCCAGCAGCGTAGACGGGGGGCCGACCGGGGAGCTGTTTTTT
V gene: TRBV6-1; J gene: TRBJ1-4; clone size: -; D gene: TRBD1; CDR3 protein: CASRDWTGWSEKLFF; CDR3 DNA: TGTGCCAGCAGAGACTGGACAGGGTGGAGTGAAAAACTGTTTTTT
V gene: TRBV11-2; J gene: TRBJ2-3; clone size: -; D gene: TRBD2; CDR3 protein: CASSSGGVRLGTDTQYF; CDR3 DNA: TGTGCCAGCAGCAGCGGGGGGGTACGACTAGGCACAGATACGCAGTATTTT
V gene: TRBV28; J gene: TRBJ2-7; clone size: -; D gene: -; CDR3 protein: CASRGMGGPDEQYF; CDR3 DNA: TGTGCCAGCAGGGGCATGGGGGGGCCCGACGAGCAGTACTTC
V gene: TRBV9; J gene: TRBJ1-1; clone size: -; D gene: -; CDR3 protein: CASSPRLEGTEAFF; CDR3 DNA: TGTGCCAGCAGCCCTCGACTTGAGGGCACTGAAGCTTTCTTT
V gene: TRBV5-6; J gene: TRBJ2-3; clone size: -; D gene: -; CDR3 protein: CASSFGEELDTQYF; CDR3 DNA: TGTGCCAGCAGCTTTGGCGAGGAACTTGATACGCAGTATTTT
V gene: TRBV28; J gene: TRBJ2-7; clone size: few; D gene: -; CDR3 protein: CASSRPGYEQYF; CDR3 DNA: TGTGCCAGCTCCCGCCCGGGATACGAGCAGTACTTC
V gene: TRBV6-1; J gene: TRBJ2-1; clone size: -; D gene: -; CDR3 protein: CASTGGGTAGMQFF; CDR3 DNA: TGTGCCAGCACCGGGGGCGGGACAGCAGGGATGCAGTTCTTC
V gene: TRBV7-9; J gene: TRBJ1-6; clone size: -; D gene: -; CDR3 protein: CASSFPARGGVYNSPLHF; CDR3 DNA: TGTGCCAGCAGCTTCCCGGCGCGGGGGGGGGTCTATAATTCACCCCTCCACTTT
V gene: TRBV15; J gene: TRBJ1-1; clone size: medium-sized; D gene: TRBD1; CDR3 protein: CATSRKTGQGTEAFF; CDR3 DNA: TGTGCCACCAGCAGAAAGACAGGGCAGGGCACTGAAGCTTTCTTT
V gene: TRBV5-4; J gene: TRBJ1-2; clone size: -; D gene: TRBD1; CDR3 protein: CASTPSQGAGGYTF; CDR3 DNA: TGTGCCAGCACCCCGAGCCAGGGGGCGGGTGGCTACACCTTC
V gene: TRBV18; J gene: TRBJ1-1; clone size: few; D gene: TRBD1; CDR3 protein: CASSARGPQSTEAFF; CDR3 DNA: TGTGCCAGCTCAGCCAGGGGGCCCCAGAGCACTGAAGCTTTCTTT
V gene: TRBV6-5; J gene: TRBJ2-7; clone size: -; D gene: TRBD1; CDR3 protein: CASSYSAGGSYEQYF; CDR3 DNA: TGTGCCAGCAGTTACTCGGCAGGGGGCAGCTACGAGCAGTACTTC
V gene: TRBV2; J gene: TRBJ1-6; clone size: -; D gene: -; CDR3 protein: CASLRDYSPLHF; CDR3 DNA: TGTGCCAGCCTCCGGGATTACTCACCCCTCCACTTT
V gene: TRBV30; J gene: TRBJ2-7; clone size: -; D gene: -; CDR3 protein: CAWSVYSGGTAYF; CDR3 DNA: TGTGCCTGGAGTGTATATAGCGGAGGTACGGCCTACTTC
V gene: TRBV10-1; J gene: TRBJ2-1; clone size: -; D gene: TRBD2; CDR3 protein: CASSARGAGGAPNEQFF; CDR3 DNA: TGCGCCAGCAGCGCCCGGGGAGCGGGGGGGGCCCCAAATGAGCAGTTCTTC
V gene: TRBV7-8; J gene: TRBJ1-1; clone size: few; D gene: TRBD1; CDR3 protein: CASSQTGDTEAFF; CDR3 DNA: TGTGCCAGCAGCCAGACAGGGGACACTGAAGCTTTCTTT
V gene: TRBV5-1; J gene: TRBJ1-2; clone size: -; D gene: TRBD1; CDR3 protein: CASSLEQGYGYTF; CDR3 DNA: TGCGCCAGCAGCTTGGAACAGGGGTATGGCTACACCTTC
V gene: TRBV29-1; J gene: TRBJ2-7; clone size: -; D gene: TRBD1; CDR3 protein: CSVSDRVGDEQYF; CDR3 DNA: TGCAGCGTTAGCGACAGGGTCGGGGACGAGCAGTACTTC
V gene: TRBV6-1; J gene: TRBJ1-2; clone size: -; D gene: -; CDR3 protein: CASSDSPGLYGYTF; CDR3 DNA: TGTGCCAGCAGTGATTCCCCGGGACTCTATGGCTACACCTTC
V gene: TRBV28; J gene: TRBJ1-1; clone size: -; D gene: TRBD1; CDR3 protein: CASKPTGGVVNTEAFF; CDR3 DNA: TGTGCCAGCAAACCCACAGGGGGTGTGGTGAACACTGAAGCTTTCTTT
V gene: TRBV4-1; J gene: TRBJ1-1; clone size: -; D gene: -; CDR3 protein: CASSHRETGNTEAFF; CDR3 DNA: TGCGCCAGCAGCCACAGAGAAACAGGGAACACTGAAGCTTTCTTT
V gene: TRBV30; J gene: TRBJ1-6; clone size: -; D gene: -; CDR3 protein: CAWSVGTPASNSPLHF; CDR3 DNA: TGTGCCTGGAGTGTAGGAACACCCGCTAGTAATTCACCCCTCCACTTT
V gene: TRBV4-1; J gene: TRBJ1-5; clone size: -; D gene: TRBD1; CDR3 protein: CASSQSDRGQPQHF; CDR3 DNA: TGCGCCAGCAGCCAATCGGACAGGGGTCAGCCCCAGCATTTT
V gene: TRBV7-9; J gene: TRBJ2-7; clone size: once; D gene: -; CDR3 protein: CASSSAHSYEQYF; CDR3 DNA: TGTGCCAGCAGTTCTGCACACTCCTACGAGCAGTACTTC
V gene: TRBV28; J gene: TRBJ1-2; clone size: -; D gene: -; CDR3 protein: CASSLGVRSETYGYTF; CDR3 DNA: TGTGCCAGCAGTTTGGGTGTCCGTTCGGAGACCTATGGCTACACCTTC
V gene: TRBV28; J gene: TRBJ1-2; clone size: -; D gene: -; CDR3 protein: CASSFNRAGSYGYTF; CDR3 DNA: TGTGCCAGCAGTTTTAACAGGGCCGGCAGCTATGGCTACACCTTC
V gene: TRBV5-4; J gene: TRBJ2-3; clone size: -; D gene: TRBD2; CDR3 protein: CASSSGTSGGATDTQYF; CDR3 DNA: TGTGCCAGCAGCTCCGGGACTAGCGGGGGGGCGACAGATACGCAGTATTTT
V gene: TRBV30; J gene: TRBJ2-3; clone size: -; D gene: -; CDR3 protein: CASDEGTSTDTQYF; CDR3 DNA: TGTGCCTCCGATGAGGGCACTAGCACAGATACGCAGTATTTT
V gene: TRBV6-1; J gene: TRBJ2-7; clone size: few; D gene: TRBD2; CDR3 protein: CASSEPGLAGLKSGEQYF; CDR3 DNA: TGTGCCAGCAGTGAACCCGGACTAGCGGGACTCAAATCGGGGGAGCAGTACTTC
V gene: TRBV27; J gene: TRBJ2-5; clone size: -; D gene: -; CDR3 protein: CASRANVGEQYF; CDR3 DNA: TGTGCCAGCCGAGCCAATGTTGGTGAGCAGTACTTC
V gene: TRBV2; J gene: TRBJ1-1; clone size: -; D gene: -; CDR3 protein: CASRGISAFF; CDR3 DNA: TGTGCCAGCCGGGGGATCTCGGCTTTCTTT
V gene: TRBV5-1; J gene: TRBJ1-5; clone size: -; D gene: -; CDR3 protein: CASRYSWGSNQPQHF; CDR3 DNA: TGCGCCAGCAGGTACAGTTGGGGCAGCAATCAGCCCCAGCATTTT
V gene: TRBV6-7; J gene: TRBJ1-3; clone size: once; D gene: -; CDR3 protein: CASSPHRNEAGNTIYF; CDR3 DNA: TGTGCCAGCAGCCCACACCGCAACGAGGCGGGAAACACCATATATTTT
V gene: TRBV28; J gene: TRBJ1-1; clone size: -; D gene: TRBD1; CDR3 protein: CASSFGQVNTEAFF; CDR3 DNA: TGTGCCAGCAGTTTCGGACAGGTGAACACTGAAGCTTTCTTT
V gene: TRBV28; J gene: TRBJ2-7; clone size: once; D gene: -; CDR3 protein: CASSLQGYEQYF; CDR3 DNA: TGTGCCAGCAGTTTACAGGGTTACGAGCAGTACTTC
V gene: TRBV5-1; J gene: TRBJ2-7; clone size: -; D gene: TRBD1; CDR3 protein: CASSSGTGAYEQYF; CDR3 DNA: TGCGCCAGCAGCTCCGGGACAGGAGCCTACGAGCAGTACTTC
V gene: TRBV18; J gene: TRBJ1-2; clone size: -; D gene: TRBD1; CDR3 protein: CASSPPGTGRGIDYTF; CDR3 DNA: TGTGCCAGCTCACCACCGGGGACGGGCAGGGGGATCGACTACACCTTC
V gene: TRBV5-1; J gene: TRBJ1-4; clone size: -; D gene: -; CDR3 protein: CASSSDSREKLFF; CDR3 DNA: TGCGCCAGCAGCTCGGACAGCCGCGAAAAACTGTTTTTT
V gene: TRBV10-2; J gene: TRBJ2-5; clone size: -; D gene: TRBD2; CDR3 protein: CASTSGRGETQYF; CDR3 DNA: TGCGCCAGCACTAGCGGTCGGGGGGAGACCCAGTACTTC
V gene: TRBV2; J gene: TRBJ1-5; clone size: -; D gene: -; CDR3 protein: CASTQGRTNQPQHF; CDR3 DNA: TGTGCCAGCACCCAGGGCAGGACTAACCAGCCCCAGCATTTT
V gene: TRBV28; J gene: TRBJ2-2; clone size: -; D gene: TRBD1; CDR3 protein: CASSPSGTGIVTGELFF; CDR3 DNA: TGTGCCAGCAGTCCCTCCGGGACAGGGATTGTGACCGGGGAGCTGTTTTTT
V gene: TRBV6-1; J gene: TRBJ2-3; clone size: -; D gene: -; CDR3 protein: CATAGGLTDTQYF; CDR3 DNA: TGTGCCACAGCAGGGGGGCTAACAGATACGCAGTATTTT
V gene: TRBV7-3; J gene: TRBJ2-2; clone size: -; D gene: -; CDR3 protein: CASSRQGANTGELFF; CDR3 DNA: TGTGCCAGCAGCCGCCAGGGCGCGAACACCGGGGAGCTGTTTTTT
V gene: TRBV9; J gene: TRBJ2-7; clone size: -; D gene: TRBD1; CDR3 protein: CASSVDEGAGSYEQYF; CDR3 DNA: TGTGCCAGCAGCGTAGACGAGGGGGCCGGGTCCTACGAGCAGTACTTC
V gene: TRBV5-1; J gene: TRBJ1-4; clone size: -; D gene: -; CDR3 protein: CASSLERTGEKLFF; CDR3 DNA: TGCGCCAGCAGCTTGGAACGAACAGGGGAAAAACTGTTTTTT
V gene: TRBV25-1; J gene: TRBJ2-5; clone size: -; D gene: -; CDR3 protein: CASSEGLGGTDGEETQYF; CDR3 DNA: TGTGCCAGCAGTGAAGGGCTTGGGGGGACGGACGGGGAAGAGACCCAGTACTTC
V gene: TRBV7-9; J gene: TRBJ2-5; clone size: -; D gene: -; CDR3 protein: CASSFGSQETQYF; CDR3 DNA: TGTGCCAGCAGCTTCGGGAGCCAAGAGACCCAGTACTTC
V gene: TRBV6-5; J gene: TRBJ2-1; clone size: -; D gene: -; CDR3 protein: CASRQGQYNEQFF; CDR3 DNA: TGTGCCAGCAGACAAGGACAGTACAATGAGCAGTTCTTC
V gene: TRBV2; J gene: TRBJ1-4; clone size: -; D gene: TRBD1; CDR3 protein: CASSDGDRVANEKLFF; CDR3 DNA: TGTGCCAGCAGTGATGGGGACAGGGTTGCAAATGAAAAACTGTTTTTT
V gene: TRBV13; J gene: TRBJ1-2; clone size: once; D gene: -; CDR3 protein: CASSSHQGYGYTF; CDR3 DNA: TGTGCCAGCAGCTCCCACCAGGGTTATGGCTACACCTTC
V gene: TRBV7-3; J gene: TRBJ2-7; clone size: -; D gene: -; CDR3 protein: CASSSDRNEQYF; CDR3 DNA: TGTGCCAGCAGCTCCGACAGGAACGAGCAGTACTTC
V gene: TRBV11-3; J gene: TRBJ1-6; clone size: -; D gene: TRBD1; CDR3 protein: CASSLEGTGSDSPLHF; CDR3 DNA: TGTGCCAGCAGCTTAGAAGGGACAGGGTCGGACTCACCCCTCCACTTT
V gene: TRBV5-1; J gene: TRBJ1-2; clone size: once; D gene: -; CDR3 protein: CASSLAVASNYGYTF; CDR3 DNA: TGCGCCAGCAGCTTGGCAGTTGCCTCTAACTATGGCTACACCTTC
V gene: TRBV2; J gene: TRBJ1-2; clone size: -; D gene: -; CDR3 protein: CAGGKQGYTF; CDR3 DNA: TGTGCCGGGGGGAAACAGGGCTACACCTTC
V gene: TRBV10-1; J gene: TRBJ2-7; clone size: -; D gene: -; CDR3 protein: CASSVGGSYEQYF; CDR3 DNA: TGCGCCAGCAGTGTTGGCGGCTCCTACGAGCAGTACTTC
V gene: TRBV5-1; J gene: TRBJ1-1; clone size: -; D gene: TRBD1; CDR3 protein: CASSWGQGANTEAFF; CDR3 DNA: TGCGCCAGCAGCTGGGGACAGGGGGCGAACACTGAAGCTTTCTTT